These 10 T cell receptor beta chains were all obtained from the same sample, sequenced in a study of T cells after yellow fever vaccination. MiXCR, applied by TCRdb to the 5' RACE reads, yields one record per CDR3 protein. The repertoire has about 170,000 distinct CDR3 sequences, about 10% of them found once; the top ten carry 30% to 45%. Sequenced material: CD8+ T cells sorted from PBMCs, taken 15 days after the yellow fever booster vaccination. Receptors were obtained from a man younger than 30 who received the YFV17D yellow fever vaccine.

The chain couples TRBV15 to TRBJ2-3; TRBD1 matches at 7 bases. CDR1 and CDR2 (germline): LNHNV, YYDKDF (reference sequence). The CDR3 length is 15 residues. V lost 8 bases to trimming and J lost 0 bases; unmatched junction nucleotides: 8. The chain's CDR3 is CATWTGATSTDTQYF. The CDR3 region has the DNA TGTGCCACCTGGACAGGAGCGACTAGCACAGATACGCAGTATTTT.

This sequence joins TRBV6-1 and TRBJ2-7; 8 bases are shared with TRBD1. The trim removed 2 bases at V and 4 bases at J, leaving 7 bases unmatched. Looked up from germline, CDR1 is MNHNS and CDR2 is SASEGT. The length of the CDR3 is 15 residues. Here the CDR3 reads CASSEIQGANYEQYV. The CDR3 coding sequence is TGTGCCAGCAGTGAAATCCAGGGGGCGAATTACGAGCAGTACGTC.

In this sample, this clonotype turned up a few times. V gene TRBV19 combines with J gene TRBJ2-1; D is undetermined. Germline V gene sequence: CDR1 LNHDA, CDR2 SQIVND (reference sequence). This CDR3 region has 14 residues. The ends were cut back, 0 bases at V and 0 bases at J, with 3 bases in the middle. CDR3: CASSIESSYNEQFF. For the CDR3, the DNA is TGTGCCAGTAGTATAGAGAGCTCCTACAATGAGCAGTTCTTC. Drawing the rest from reference TRBV19 and TRBJ2-1, the complete variable domain is DGGITQSPKYLFRKEGQNVTLSCEQNLNHDAMYWYRQDPGQGLRLIYYSQIVNDFQKGDIAEGYSVSREKKESFPLTVTSAQKNPTAFYLCASSIESSYNEQFFGPGTRLTVL.

This clonotype has more than one count but fewer than ten. This sequence joins TRBV27 and TRBJ2-3; no clear D gene. CDR3 length: 17 residues. Germline V CDR1 and CDR2: MNHEY, SMNVEV (reference sequence). Trimming pared 3 bases from V and 0 bases from J, leaving 16 bases between. In DNA, the CDR3 is TGTGCCAGCAGTTTCTCCGGCAGGCTCCTTAGCACAGATACGCAGTATTTT. This gives the protein CASSFSGRLLSTDTQYF.

The table lists this clonotype with a few counts. The chain couples TRBV19 to TRBJ2-3, with unresolved D. This CDR3 is built from 15 residues. From germline, CDR1 is LNHDA and CDR2 SQIVND (reference sequence). V lost 7 bases and J lost 2, with 16 bases in between. The CDR3 region is CASTSYGRVTDTQYF. CDR3 in DNA: TGTGCCAGTACCTCATACGGTCGGGTCACAGATACGCAGTATTTT.

This CDR3 reads CASNRVRTSAETQYF. CDR3 nucleotides: TGTGCCAGCAATAGGGTTCGGACTAGTGCCGAGACCCAGTACTTC. The gene calls are TRBV27 and TRBJ2-5; 7 positions match TRBD2. The germline V gene has CDR1 MNHEY and CDR2 SMNVEV (reference sequence). Trimming took 7 bases from V and 5 from J; bases not matched to a gene: 13. CDR3 size: 15 residues.

This clonotype has only a few counts. The rearrangement joins TRBV7-9 to TRBJ2-5, with D perhaps TRBD1 or TRBD2 (6 bases each). There are 14 residues in the CDR3. Germline-derived CDR1 and CDR2 are SEHNR and FQNEAQ (reference sequence). Trimming stripped 3 bases from V and 5 bases from J, with 13 bases between. The CDR3 sequence: CASSFRGGGETQYF. The DNA for the CDR3 is TGTGCCAGCAGCTTCAGGGGCGGAGGGGAGACCCAGTACTTC.

The rearrangement uses TRBV5-6 and TRBJ2-3; no reliable D call. The CDR3 covers 18 residues. The ends were cut back, 5 bases at V and 1 base at J, with 23 bases in the middle. CDR1 is SGHDT and CDR2 is YYEEEE in the germline V gene. CDR3 loop: CASSSTLRYLQGTDTQYF. The CDR3 coding sequence is TGTGCCAGCAGTTCTACTCTCCGGTACCTTCAGGGCACAGATACGCAGTATTTT.

The chain links TRBV25-1 to TRBJ1-6, with 9 bases lining up with TRBD1. V shed 4 bases and J 7 bases; nucleotides not matched to a gene: 5. The CDR3 contains 15 residues. Germline V gene lookup returns CDR1 MGHDK and CDR2 SYGVNS. CDR3 sequence reads: CASSGRGQGNSPLHF. The CDR3 bases are TGTGCCAGCAGTGGCCGCGGACAGGGGAATTCACCCCTCCACTTT. Looking up the rest from reference TRBV25-1 and TRBJ1-6 gives the full variable domain: EADIYQTPRYLVIGTGKKITLECSQTMGHDKMYWYQQDPGMELHLIHYSYGVNSTEKGDLSSESTVSRIRTEHFPLTLESARPSHTSQYLCASSGRGQGNSPLHFGNGTRLTVT.

This sequence joins TRBV7-9 and TRBJ2-6, with unresolved D. The CDR3 contains 17 residues. Germline CDR1 SEHNR, CDR2 FQNEAQ (reference sequence). V lost 3 bases and J 0 bases, leaving 12 bases between the germline ends. The CDR3 DNA sequence: TGTGCCAGCAGCTTGACTCTTTACCTCTCTGGGGCCAACGTCCTGACTTTC. Residues: CASSLTLYLSGANVLTF.